This is a list of T cell receptor beta chains from one sample in a study. TCRdb recomputed calls from the 5' RACE reads with MiXCR, one row per CDR3 protein. The table lists 60,000 to 65,000 distinct CDR3 sequences, about 20% of them singletons. Sequencing used memory CD4+ T cells sorted from a lymph node. The source of these receptors is a female donor with breast cancer. Both conserved end residues are part of each CDR3. D genes are given only for firm matches. Not every row has a clone size; where given, it reads once, few, many or a size class.

clone_size d_call j_call v_call cdr3_nt cdr3_aa
NA TRBD1 TRBJ1-5 TRBV6-1 TGTGCCAGCAGACCTACCTCTGGACAGGGGGATCAGCCCCAGCATTTT CASRPTSGQGDQPQHF
NA NA TRBJ2-2 TRBV2 TGTGCCACCCAGGGGACCGGGGAGCTGTTTTTT CATQGTGELFF
NA NA TRBJ1-6 TRBV5-1 TGCGCCAGCAGCCAGGAGGGAACGAATTCACCCCTCCACTTT CASSQEGTNSPLHF
few NA TRBJ1-1 TRBV4-2 TGTGCCAGCAGCCAAGATCTAGAAATAAACACTGAAGCTTTCTTT CASSQDLEINTEAFF
few NA TRBJ2-3 TRBV29-1 TGCAGCGTTGAAGGAGGCGAAGGGGGACGTTATACGCAGTATTTT CSVEGGEGGRYTQYF
NA NA TRBJ2-7 TRBV2 TGTGCCAGCAGTGAAGGCCCCTCCTACGAGCAGTACTTC CASSEGPSYEQYF
NA NA TRBJ2-1 TRBV24-1 TGTGCCACCAGTGATTCCTCAGGGGATGGAGAGACCCAGTTCTTC CATSDSSGDGETQFF
NA NA TRBJ2-7 TRBV4-2 TGTGCCAGCAGCCAACCAGGACAGCTCGGGTACGAGCAGTACTTC CASSQPGQLGYEQYF
NA NA TRBJ1-2 TRBV19 TGTGCCAGTAGAAGACAGAGCCCCCTTTCCGGCTACACCTTC CASRRQSPLSGYTF
many NA TRBJ2-3 TRBV6-6 TGTGCCACCCAGGGAAATCTTGATACGCAGTATTTT CATQGNLDTQYF
many NA TRBJ2-7 TRBV10-1 TGCGCCAGGAAAGGGCGGATGACCTACGAGCAGTACTTC CARKGRMTYEQYF
many NA TRBJ1-1 TRBV20-1 TGCAGTGCTAGTCCTTCCGGGACGGATGAAGCTTTCTTT CSASPSGTDEAFF
few TRBD1 TRBJ1-2 TRBV12-3/TRBV12-4 TGTGCCAGCAGTTCGACAGGGAACTATGGCTACACCTTC CASSSTGNYGYTF
NA NA TRBJ2-3 TRBV9 TGTGCCAGCAGCGTAGGTGGGGAGCCCACAGATACGCAGTATTTT CASSVGGEPTDTQYF
NA NA TRBJ1-1 TRBV10-1 TGCGCCGGATCATACAGCGAAACTTTCTTT CAGSYSETFF
many TRBD2 TRBJ2-4 TRBV20-1 TGCAGTGCGGCAGGGAGGGACATTCAGTACTTC CSAAGRDIQYF
few NA TRBJ2-7 TRBV6-5 TGTGCCAGCAGTTACTCGAACGGGGAGGCCTACGAGCAGTACTTC CASSYSNGEAYEQYF
few NA TRBJ1-5 TRBV24-1 TGTGCCACCGCCCCGGCAGGACGGGGACAAGGTCAGCCCCAGCATTTT CATAPAGRGQGQPQHF
few NA TRBJ1-5 TRBV4-1 TGCGCCAGCAGCCAAGATCGATTGGTCCGGCCCCAGCATTTT CASSQDRLVRPQHF
many NA TRBJ2-3 TRBV18 TGTGCCAGCTCACCGCGATCAGATACGCAGTATTTT CASSPRSDTQYF
few NA TRBJ1-3 TRBV30 TGTGCCTGGAGTGGGACACAGGACACCATATATTTT CAWSGTQDTIYF
many TRBD1 TRBJ1-1 TRBV5-1 TGCGCCAGCAGCCCCTCGACAGGGAGTGTTGAAGCTTTCTTT CASSPSTGSVEAFF
few NA TRBJ1-5 TRBV6-5 TGTGCCAGCAGGCAAGGCAATCAGCCCCAGCATTTT CASRQGNQPQHF
few NA TRBJ1-1 TRBV5-1 TGCGCCAGCAGCTCCAGCCCCAACACTGAAGCTTTCTTT CASSSSPNTEAFF
NA TRBD2 TRBJ2-7 TRBV20-1 TGCAGTGCACAACCCACTAGCGGGAGTACCTACGAGCAGTACTTC CSAQPTSGSTYEQYF
few NA TRBJ2-7 TRBV6-1 TGTGCCAGCAGTGGTCACGTCGACGAGCAGTACTTC CASSGHVDEQYF
NA NA TRBJ2-2 TRBV5-4 TGTGCCAGCAGCTTGGTGGGCAGAAACACCGGGGAGCTGTTTTTT CASSLVGRNTGELFF
NA TRBD2 TRBJ2-1 TRBV27 TGTGCCAGCAGTTTAGGGTTCGGGGGGAATGAGCAGTTCTTC CASSLGFGGNEQFF
few NA TRBJ1-1 TRBV29-1 TGCAGCGTTGGACAGTTCATGAACACTGAAGCTTTCTTT CSVGQFMNTEAFF
few NA TRBJ1-2 TRBV2 TGTGCCAGCAGAGGTTCACAGGGTAACTATGGCTACACCTTC CASRGSQGNYGYTF
few NA TRBJ2-5 TRBV18 TGTGCCAGCCAACTGGGGCGACAAGAGACCCAGTACTTC CASQLGRQETQYF
many NA TRBJ1-1 TRBV9 TGTGCCAGCAGCGTTAATACCAGGGCTGAAGCTTTCTTT CASSVNTRAEAFF
NA NA TRBJ2-3 TRBV3-1 TGTGCCAGCGGCCGAGGCGGGCTAGCTGGCACAGATACGCAGTATTTT CASGRGGLAGTDTQYF
many NA TRBJ1-5 TRBV20-1 TGCAGTGCTAGTAGGAGCCCAGCACCCCAGCATTTT CSASRSPAPQHF
few TRBD1 TRBJ1-2 TRBV20-1 TGCAGTGCGGAGCGGGGACAGTTGGGCTACACCTTC CSAERGQLGYTF
few TRBD2 TRBJ2-7 TRBV7-9 TGTGCCAGCAGAAGGAGCGGGATAGAGTACGAGCAGTACTTC CASRRSGIEYEQYF
few NA TRBJ1-5 TRBV6-5 TGTGCCAGCAGTTACGGTCGCGCAGGACCCCATCAGCCCCAGCATTTT CASSYGRAGPHQPQHF
NA NA TRBJ2-5 TRBV7-6 TGTGCCAGCAGCTCCCAGGGCAGGGAGACCCAGTACTTC CASSSQGRETQYF
many NA TRBJ1-5 TRBV7-9 TGTGCCAGCAGCCCCGCTGGTCAGCCCCAGCATTTT CASSPAGQPQHF
many TRBD1 TRBJ2-1 TRBV4-3 TGCGCCAGCAGCCAAGATACGGGGACAGGGCTTTATGAGCAGTTCTTC CASSQDTGTGLYEQFF
NA NA TRBJ1-6 TRBV18 TGTGCCAGCTCCCACGATAATTCACCCCTCCACTTT CASSHDNSPLHF
NA NA TRBJ2-5 TRBV5-1 TGCGCCAGCAGCTTGATGGAGGGAGAGACCCAGTACTTC CASSLMEGETQYF
few NA TRBJ1-5 TRBV7-9 TGTGCCAGCAGCTTAGAGGGGCAGCCCCAGCATTTT CASSLEGQPQHF
NA TRBD2 TRBJ2-3 TRBV4-3 TGCGCCAGCAGCCAGACTAGCGGGAGCGCGGTCTGGGCAGATACGCAGTATTTT CASSQTSGSAVWADTQYF
few NA TRBJ2-5 TRBV4-3 TGCGCCAGCAGCCAAGATGCAGGGTTCGGGACCCAGTACTTC CASSQDAGFGTQYF
many NA TRBJ1-2 TRBV7-2 TGTGCCAGCAGCTCCTACACAGCCCTTAGTGGCTACACCTTC CASSSYTALSGYTF
NA TRBD1 TRBJ1-1 TRBV20-1 TGCAGTGCTAGGGGGGACAGCGGGAACACTGAAGCTTTCTTT CSARGDSGNTEAFF
few NA TRBJ1-2 TRBV7-2 TGTGCCAGCAGCTCCCCGGGACTAAACTATGGCTACACCTTC CASSSPGLNYGYTF
NA NA TRBJ1-1 TRBV20-1 TGCAGTGCCTCGGTTGGCACTGAAGCTTTCTTT CSASVGTEAFF
few TRBD2 TRBJ2-1 TRBV5-1 TGCGCCAGCAGCTCCGCAGGTGCGGGGGCCTACAATGAGCAGTTCTTC CASSSAGAGAYNEQFF